This TCR beta chain emerged from a study of identical twins. The sample holds many counts of this clonotype. The V gene lost 4 bases and the J gene lost 0 bases, with 11 bases spanning the gap. Germline CDR1 reads LGHDT; CDR2 reads YNNKEL (reference sequence). The CDR3 spans 15 residues. MiXCR was run by TCRdb on the 5' RACE reads, yielding one entry per CDR3 protein. The data contain 450,000 or so distinct CDR3 sequences, roughly an eighth of them seen just once; the ten biggest clones take up approximately 0.98%. These data are also associated with another study on yellow fever vaccine responses in identical twins.

J is TRBJ2-3 and V is TRBV3-1; TRBD2 might be the D (5 bases). The source is a woman between 18 and 29 years old in good health. Sequenced material: CD4+ T cells sorted from blood. In DNA form, the CDR3 reads TGTGCCAGCAGCCTCAGGAGGCCGAGCACAGATACGCAGTATTTT. Translation gives CASSLRRPSTDTQYF.